Listed here are 31 T cell receptor beta chains from one sample, sequenced in a study of spatial heterogeneity in lung cancer. Sample time point: blood at routine non-recurrence follow-up after resection. In TCRdb, the 5' RACE reads were re-called with MiXCR into one record per CDR3 protein. The sample carries 42,000 or so distinct CDR3 sequences, about 10% recorded once. The source was PBMCs, collected at follow-up. The receptors here all came from a female donor with early-stage non-small cell lung cancer.

This clonotype was recorded a few times. This rearrangement joins TRBV5-1 to TRBJ2-7; TRBD1 matches 7 bases. This CDR3 has 15 amino acids. Trimming cost V 4 bases and J 0 bases; bases outside gene matches: 7. Germline V CDR1 and CDR2: SGHRS, YFSETQ. The CDR3 spells CASSKGQPSSYEQYF. CDR3 bases: TGCGCCAGCAGCAAGGGACAGCCAAGCTCCTACGAGCAGTACTTC.

This chain joins TRBV20-1 and TRBJ1-2, with TRBD1 identical over 8 bases. There are 14 residues in the CDR3. Germline assignment: CDR1 DFQATT and CDR2 SNEGSKA (reference sequence). The V segment lost 4 bases and the J segment 4 bases; nucleotides outside the gene matches: 8. This CDR3 reads CSATPGTGGYGYTF. The CDR3 DNA is TGCAGTGCTACTCCGGGCACAGGGGGCTATGGCTACACCTTC.

This clonotype was seen at least ten times. DNA of the CDR3: TGTGCCAGCAGCTTAGCTACGGGAGGGCGGATGAATGAAAAACTGTTTTTT. Translation gives CASSLATGGRMNEKLFF. The chain is built from TRBV7-6 and TRBJ1-4, with D unclear. This CDR3 comprises 17 residues. Trimming took off 0 bases at V and 5 bases at J, with 16 bases between the two ends. Germline V gene data show CDR1 as SGHVS and CDR2 as FNYEAQ.

This clonotype was seen only a few times. The rearrangement links TRBV15 to TRBJ2-3; D call uncertain. CDR1 is LNHNV, CDR2 YYDKDF, per germline (reference sequence). The CDR3 runs 13 residues. V was trimmed by 4 bases and J by 4 bases, leaving 9 bases between them. The CDR3 DNA reads as TGTGCCACCAGCATGGGCTTTTCAGATACGCAGTATTTT. As protein: CATSMGFSDTQYF.

The chain combines TRBV5-1 with TRBJ1-1; D might be TRBD1 (5 bases). V was trimmed by 0 bases and J by 1 base, leaving 7 bases between them. CDR3 length equals 14 residues. Germline V CDR1 and CDR2: SGHRS, YFSETQ. The CDR3 is CASSLDGGNTEAFF. The CDR3, as DNA: TGCGCCAGCAGCTTGGACGGGGGGAACACTGAAGCTTTCTTT.

This CDR3 is CSVEDQGAGGYTF. The DNA of the CDR3 is TGCAGCGTTGAAGATCAGGGGGCAGGTGGCTACACCTTC. The rearrangement uses TRBV29-1 and TRBJ1-2; TRBD1 matches 8 bases. V gave up 0 bases and J gave up 7 bases; unmatched junction bases: 4. The CDR3 spans 13 residues. Germline CDR1 is SQVTM and CDR2 is ANQGSEA.

The chain uses TRBV7-9 and TRBJ2-7; D is possibly TRBD2 (6 bases). Per the germline V gene, CDR1 is SEHNR and CDR2 is FQNEAQ (reference sequence). V lost 8 bases and J 3 bases, leaving 20 bases between the germline ends. There are 15 residues in the CDR3. CDR3 protein: CASRSPGLAGYEQYF. For the CDR3, the DNA is TGTGCCAGCCGGTCTCCGGGACTGGCGGGCTACGAGCAGTACTTC. Based on the CDR3 plus reference TRBV7-9 and TRBJ2-7, the full variable domain is DTGVSQNPRHKITKRGQNVTFRCDPISEHNRLYWYRQTLGQGPEFLTYFQNEAQLEKSRLLSDRFSAERPKGSFSTLEIQRTEQGDSAMYLCASRSPGLAGYEQYFGPGTRLTVT.

The rearrangement joins TRBV5-4 to TRBJ2-3, with 11 bases that match TRBD2. This CDR3 is 16 amino acids long. Germline V gene data show CDR1 as SGHNT and CDR2 as YYREEE (reference sequence). V was clipped by 1 base and J by 3 bases; unmatched bases: 4. Here the CDR3 reads CASSLPTSGGTDTQYF. The CDR3 bases are TGTGCCAGCAGCTTGCCTACTAGCGGGGGAACAGATACGCAGTATTTT.

This clonotype was counted only a few times. J is TRBJ2-7 and V is TRBV7-9; TRBD1 matches at 11 bases. The CDR3 spans 15 residues. In germline, CDR1 is SEHNR, CDR2 FQNEAQ (reference sequence). This CDR3 reads CAWSPTGTGGNEQYF. CDR3 DNA sequence: TGTGCTTGGAGCCCTACCGGGACAGGGGGTAACGAGCAGTACTTC.

The rearrangement links TRBV5-1 to TRBJ2-7; TRBD2 is a possible D gene (6 bases). The CDR3 has 13 residues. V was shortened by 0 bases and J by 4 bases, with 8 bases between the two germline ends. Germline CDR1 reads SGHRS; CDR2 reads YFSETQ. CDR3 DNA: TGCGCCAGCAGCTTGGGCGGGGAGTACGAGCAGTACTTC. This codes for CASSLGGEYEQYF.

This clonotype was counted between two and nine times. This chain connects TRBV7-9 to TRBJ1-1, with D tentatively TRBD1 (5 bases). The germline CDR1 and CDR2 sequences are SEHNR and FQNEAQ (reference sequence). The CDR3 consists of 13 residues. Between the trimmed V and J ends, which lost 3 bases and 6 bases, there was a span of 11 bases. The CDR3: CASSFRGASEAFF. The DNA for the CDR3 is TGTGCCAGCAGCTTCCGAGGGGCGTCTGAAGCTTTCTTT. Using reference TRBV7-9 and TRBJ1-1 for the parts outside the CDR3, the full variable domain is DTGVSQNPRHKITKRGQNVTFRCDPISEHNRLYWYRQTLGQGPEFLTYFQNEAQLEKSRLLSDRFSAERPKGSFSTLEIQRTEQGDSAMYLCASSFRGASEAFFGQGTRLTVV.

On this clonotype itself: This may come from a read error, since a much larger clone is one base off. This chain joins TRBV12-3 or TRBV12-4 and TRBJ1-4; D ambiguous. The CDR3 covers 14 residues. The chain's CDR3 is CASSFRSYNEKLLF. The CDR3 DNA reads TGTGCCAGCAGTTTTCGGTCCTATAATGAAAAACTGCTTTTT.

The V call is TRBV30, the J call TRBJ2-3; no definite D call. The germline V and J ends were trimmed by 4 bases and 1 base, with 6 bases remaining between them. Germline V gene data show CDR1 as GTSNPN and CDR2 as SVGIG (reference sequence). The length of the CDR3 is 12 residues. The CDR3: CAWTGGTDTQYF. Here the CDR3 DNA reads TGTGCCTGGACTGGTGGCACAGATACGCAGTATTTT.

V usage is TRBV30 and J usage is TRBJ2-7; D possibly corresponds to TRBD1 (6 bases). The CDR3 totals 11 residues. The V end lost 8 bases, the J end lost 2 bases, and 10 bases lay between the germline ends. The germline CDR1 and CDR2 sequences are GTSNPN and SVGIG (reference sequence). As DNA, the CDR3 is TGTGCCGGTACAGGGCCCTACGAGCAGTACTTC. Its translation is CAGTGPYEQYF. Complete variable domain (other parts from reference TRBV30 and TRBJ2-7): SQTIHQWPATLVQPVGSPLSLECTVEGTSNPNLYWYRQAAGRGLQLLFYSVGIGQISSEVPQNLSASRPQDRQFILSSKKLLLSDSGFYLCAGTGPYEQYFGPGTRLTVT.

This clonotype was found a few times. This chain uses TRBV14 with TRBJ1-6, with no clear D. Germline loops: CDR1 SGHDN, CDR2 FVKESK. The CDR3 has 18 residues. V lost 1 base, J lost 1 base, and 14 bases lay in between. CDR3 nucleotide sequence: TGTGCCAGCAGCCAAGGCTCGAGTGGGAAGTCCTATAATTCACCCCTCCACTTT. Its protein is CASSQGSSGKSYNSPLHF.

There are a few counts of this clonotype. The chain is built from TRBV6-2 or TRBV6-3 and TRBJ2-2; TRBD1 might be the D (6 bases). The CDR3 loop spans 16 amino acids. The germline CDR1 and CDR2 sequences are MNHEY and SVGEGT. V was clipped by 0 bases and J by 6 bases, with 14 bases between them. The CDR3 nucleotides read TGTGCCAGCAGTTACTCCGAGGGGGTAATGTCCGGGGAGCTGTTTTTT. This encodes CASSYSEGVMSGELFF.

The sample holds a few counts of this clonotype. The rearrangement links TRBV18 to TRBJ1-5; 7 positions agree with TRBD1. Looked up from germline, CDR1 is KGHSH and CDR2 is LQKENI. The junction had 6 bases not matched to a gene; V was cut back by 3 bases and J by 1 base. The CDR3 length is 16 residues. The CDR3 is CASSPPTGPSNQPQHF. CDR3 nucleotide sequence: TGTGCCAGCTCACCCCCGACAGGGCCAAGCAATCAGCCCCAGCATTTT. Variable domain in full (rest from reference TRBV18 and TRBJ1-5): NAGVMQNPRHLVRRRGQEARLRCSPMKGHSHVYWYRQLPEEGLKFMVYLQKENIIDESGMPKERFSAEFPKEGPSILRIQQVVRGDSAAYFCASSPPTGPSNQPQHFGDGTRLSIL.

This clonotype has a count of ten or more. The chain joins TRBV4-1 to TRBJ2-7; possibly TRBD1 for D (5 bases). This CDR3 comprises 13 residues. CDR1 is MGHRA and CDR2 is YSYEKL in the germline V gene. V lost 4 bases and J lost 3, with 10 bases in between. Here the CDR3 reads CASSPVQGYEQYF. In DNA form, the CDR3 reads TGCGCCAGCAGCCCGGTCCAGGGCTACGAGCAGTACTTC.

This clonotype showed up just once. The rearrangement uses TRBV20-1 and TRBJ1-2, with D tentatively TRBD1 (6 bases). The germline V and J ends were trimmed by 2 bases and 4 bases, with 11 bases remaining between them. Germline V gives CDR1 DFQATT, CDR2 SNEGSKA (reference sequence). This CDR3 has 13 residues. The CDR3 DNA reads as TGCAGTGCTAGACTGACAGGAACCTATGGCTACACCTTC. It encodes CSARLTGTYGYTF.

The chain carries TRBV6-2 or TRBV6-3 and TRBJ1-1; possibly TRBD1 for D (5 bases). The CDR3 has 14 residues. CDR1 and CDR2 (germline): MNHEY, SVGEGT. Deletions cut 7 bases from V and 1 base from J, with 13 bases between. For the CDR3, the DNA is TGTGCCAGCATCGTGGGACCGGCGAACACTGAAGCTTTCTTT. Amino acids: CASIVGPANTEAFF.

This clonotype was counted between two and nine times. The chain joins TRBV27 to TRBJ2-1; 13 bases match TRBD2. Germline CDR1 reads MNHEY; CDR2 reads SMNVEV (reference sequence). CDR3 length: 17 amino acids. The V and J ends lost 7 bases and 10 bases, in that order; junction bases with no gene match: 16. The CDR3 is CASTLSGGLAGKAEQFF. DNA for the CDR3: TGTGCCAGCACCCTCTCCGGGGGACTAGCGGGAAAGGCCGAGCAGTTCTTC.

The chain combines TRBV3-1 with TRBJ1-1, with D possibly TRBD1 on 5 matching bases. V was cut by 0 bases and J by 5 bases, with 10 bases left in between. CDR3 length: 14 residues. CDR1 is LGHDT, CDR2 YNNKEL, per germline (reference sequence). The CDR3 is CASSQDPGGTEAFF. DNA for the CDR3: TGTGCCAGCAGCCAAGACCCGGGGGGGACTGAAGCTTTCTTT.

The chain combines TRBV9 with TRBJ2-1, with TRBD2 matching over 11 bases. CDR3 length equals 15 residues. CDR1 is SGDLS, CDR2 YYNGEE, per germline. V lost 1 base, J lost 7 bases, and 4 bases stayed unmatched. The CDR3 spells CASSVTASGGNEQFF. CDR3 DNA sequence: TGTGCCAGCAGCGTAACGGCTAGCGGGGGGAATGAGCAGTTCTTC. Full variable domain (remainder filled in from reference TRBV9 and TRBJ2-1): DSGVTQTPKHLITATGQRVTLRCSPRSGDLSVYWYQQSLDQGLQFLIQYYNGEERAKGNILERFSAQQFPDLHSELNLSSLELGDSALYFCASSVTASGGNEQFFGPGTRLTVL.

This clonotype was observed a few times. The chain joins TRBV3-1 to TRBJ1-2, with D maybe TRBD1 (5 bases). Trimming took 1 base from V and 4 from J, leaving 13 bases between them. Germline V CDR1 and CDR2: LGHDT, YNNKEL (reference sequence). This CDR3 contains 15 residues. CDR3 sequence: CASSQAGTSGYGYTF. DNA for the CDR3: TGTGCCAGCAGCCAAGCAGGGACCTCAGGCTATGGCTACACCTTC.

This clonotype came up a few times. The chain is built from TRBV5-1 and TRBJ1-5; the match to TRBD1 covers 12 bases. J was trimmed by 2 bases and V by 5 bases; bases with no gene match: 8. There are 17 residues in the CDR3. In germline, CDR1 is SGHRS, CDR2 YFSETQ. CDR3 DNA sequence: TGCGCCAGCAGTTCCGGGACAGGGGGCAACGGCAATCAGCCCCAGCATTTT. Translation gives CASSSGTGGNGNQPQHF.

This rearrangement joins TRBV27 to TRBJ1-1, with D unresolved. Germline CDR1 reads MNHEY; CDR2 reads SMNVEV (reference sequence). The CDR3 runs 13 residues. Trimming took off 6 bases at V and 0 bases at J, with 8 bases between the two ends. The CDR3 region is CASSNPLNTEAFF. The CDR3 DNA follows: TGTGCCAGCAGCAACCCGTTGAACACTGAAGCTTTCTTT.

The J gene is TRBJ2-7, the V gene TRBV3-1; 11 bases line up with TRBD2. From germline, CDR1 is LGHDT and CDR2 YNNKEL (reference sequence). J gave up 3 bases and V 4 bases, and 5 bases lay outside the gene matches. This CDR3 has 15 amino acids. The CDR3 nucleotides are TGTGCCAGCAGCCGCGCGACTAGCGGGGACTACGAGCAGTACTTC. Amino acid sequence: CASSRATSGDYEQYF.

The chain employs TRBV25-1 and TRBJ2-5, with D unresolved. Germline CDR1 is MGHDK and CDR2 is SYGVNS. The CDR3 contains 13 residues. The V end lost 5 bases, the J end lost 3 bases, and 10 bases lay between the germline ends. DNA of the CDR3: TGTGCCAGCAGTAAAACAGAGAAAGAGACCCAGTACTTC. This translates into CASSKTEKETQYF.

The sample holds a few counts of this clonotype. CDR3 sequence (DNA): TGCAGTGCTGCCACCCCACTAGCGGGGAATACAGATACGCAGTATTTT. Encoded protein: CSAATPLAGNTDTQYF. The chain combines TRBV20-1 with TRBJ2-3; 10 bases align to TRBD2. V lost 5 bases to trimming and J lost 3 bases; unmatched junction nucleotides: 11. The length of the CDR3 is 16 residues. Germline assignment: CDR1 DFQATT and CDR2 SNEGSKA (reference sequence).

This clonotype has a count of ten or more. This chain uses TRBV7-9 with TRBJ1-3; D is perhaps TRBD1 (6 bases). CDR3 length: 13 amino acids. Germline values: CDR1 SEHNR, CDR2 FQNEAQ (reference sequence). V lost 8 bases, J lost 8 bases, and 16 bases lay in between. CDR3 region: CASSRGPEDTIYF. The CDR3 DNA reads TGTGCCAGCTCCCGGGGGCCGGAGGACACCATATATTTT.

This clonotype came up a few times. The V call is TRBV10-3, the J call TRBJ1-4; D may be TRBD1 (6 bases). Between the trimmed V and J ends, which lost 3 bases and 10 bases, there was a span of 12 bases. This CDR3 has 13 amino acids. The germline V gene encodes CDR1 ENHRY and CDR2 SYGVKD. CDR3 in DNA: TGTGCCATCAGTGAAGGGGGTTATGGAAAACTGTTTTTT. Protein product: CAISEGGYGKLFF.